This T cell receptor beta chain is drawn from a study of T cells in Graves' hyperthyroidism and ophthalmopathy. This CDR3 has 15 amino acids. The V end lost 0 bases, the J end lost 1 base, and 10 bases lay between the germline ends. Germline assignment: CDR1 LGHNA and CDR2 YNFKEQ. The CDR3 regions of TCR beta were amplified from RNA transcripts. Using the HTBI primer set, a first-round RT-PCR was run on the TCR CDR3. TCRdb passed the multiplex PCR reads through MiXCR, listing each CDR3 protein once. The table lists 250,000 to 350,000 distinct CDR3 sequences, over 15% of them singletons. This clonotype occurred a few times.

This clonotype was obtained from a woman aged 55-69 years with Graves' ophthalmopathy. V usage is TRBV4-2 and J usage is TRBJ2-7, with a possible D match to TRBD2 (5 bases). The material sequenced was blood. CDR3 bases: TGTGCCAGCAGCCAAGATCAACGGGAATCCTACGAGCAGTACTTC. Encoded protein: CASSQDQRESYEQYF.